The 32 T cell receptor beta chains listed next were all sequenced from one sample in a study of regulatory T cells in long-lasting Graves disease. CDR3 regions were amplified by Arm-PCR using iRepertoire HTBI primers to build TCR beta libraries. TCRdb analysed the multiplex PCR reads with MiXCR anew, one entry per CDR3 protein. The sample holds a few hundred thousand distinct CDR3 sequences; around 18% are singletons and the top ten take approximately 20%. The time point: newly diagnosed GD, antithyroid drugs for less than 3 months. Generation of the TCR library employed RNA extracted from PBMCs. Specimen: peripheral blood mononuclear cells (PBMCs), collected at new diagnosis, from a patient treated with antithyroid drugs. Receptor source: a female donor with Graves disease.

The chain is built from TRBV7-2 and TRBJ2-1, with D maybe TRBD1 (6 bases). The CDR3 is 15 amino acids. Germline CDR1 is SGHTA and CDR2 is FQGNSA. V lost 1 base and J lost 0, with 7 bases in between. CDR3 nucleotide sequence: TGTGCCAGCAGCTTAGACAGGGACTCCTACAATGAGCAGTTCTTC. As protein: CASSLDRDSYNEQFF.

The V gene is TRBV24-1, the J gene TRBJ2-4, with D hard to call. Per the germline V gene, CDR1 is KGHDR and CDR2 is SFDVKD. This CDR3 is 15 amino acids long. V lost 4 bases, J lost 6 bases, and 15 bases lay in between. CDR3 region: CATSDPNWMRNIQYF. CDR3 sequence (DNA): TGTGCCACCAGTGACCCTAACTGGATGAGAAACATTCAGTACTTC.

This clonotype was counted only a few times. Given a much more abundant clone one base away, this may be a read error. CDR3 sequence: CASSRQGAPYEQYF. The DNA of the CDR3 is TGTGCCAGCAGCCGACAGGGGGCGCCCTACGAGCAGTACTTC. This sequence joins TRBV27 and TRBJ2-7, with TRBD1 matching over 10 bases. The CDR3 has 14 residues. The germline V gene encodes CDR1 MNHEY and CDR2 SMNVEV (reference sequence). With V trimmed by 6 bases and J by 2 bases, 4 bases remained unmatched.

This clonotype was counted at least ten times. The V and J genes are TRBV24-1 and TRBJ1-2; 8 bases line up with TRBD1. CDR1 and CDR2 from the germline V gene are KGHDR and SFDVKD. J gave up 6 bases and V 1 base, and 9 bases lay outside the gene matches. The CDR3 contains 16 residues. CDR3 DNA: TGTGCCACCAGTGATTTAACGGCAGGGGGCATGGATGGCTACACCTTC. It yields the protein CATSDLTAGGMDGYTF.

This clonotype was recorded at least ten times. This chain connects TRBV29-1 to TRBJ2-7; D uncertain. CDR1 is SQVTM and CDR2 is ANQGSEA in the germline V gene. CDR3 length: 14 residues. V was clipped by 0 bases and J by 2 bases, with 11 bases between them. CDR3 sequence: CSVEEDRRPYEQYF. In DNA, the CDR3 is TGCAGCGTTGAAGAAGACCGCCGACCCTACGAGCAGTACTTC.

The rearrangement links TRBV10-1 to TRBJ2-1; 10 bases agree with TRBD2. Germline lookup yields CDR1 WNHNN and CDR2 SYGVQD (reference sequence). The V gene end was trimmed by 0 bases and the J gene end by 8 bases; junction bases not matched to a gene: 10. This CDR3 is built from 17 residues. CDR3 loop: CASSESKPGLARDEQFF. The CDR3 coding sequence is TGCGCCAGCAGTGAGTCCAAGCCGGGACTAGCGAGAGATGAGCAGTTCTTC.

V usage is TRBV27 and J usage is TRBJ2-7; the D gene is possibly TRBD1 (6 bases). Germline loops: CDR1 MNHEY, CDR2 SMNVEV (reference sequence). The CDR3 totals 14 residues. V was shortened by 2 bases and J by 3 bases, with 11 bases between the two germline ends. This CDR3 is CASSLTNRVYEQYF. In DNA, the CDR3 is TGTGCCAGCAGTTTAACCAACAGGGTCTACGAGCAGTACTTC.

The V gene is TRBV7-9, the J gene TRBJ1-1; D gene uncertain. The CDR3 has 15 residues. V gave up 2 bases and J gave up 0 bases, with 10 bases separating them. Germline V gene data show CDR1 as SEHNR and CDR2 as FQNEAQ (reference sequence). Here the CDR3 reads CASSLSSALNTEAFF. The CDR3 nucleotides read TGTGCCAGCAGCTTATCCTCAGCTCTGAACACTGAAGCTTTCTTT.

This clonotype was counted at least ten times. The V call is TRBV9, the J call TRBJ2-7, with 12 bases aligning to TRBD2. CDR3 length: 15 amino acids. The ends lost 3 bases at V and 4 bases at J; junction bases unmatched: 5. Germline V CDR1 and CDR2: SGDLS, YYNGEE. In DNA, the CDR3 is TGTGCCAGCAGCGCTAGCGGGAGGGCCGGGTACGAGCAGTACTTC. Its protein product is CASSASGRAGYEQYF.

In the case of this clonotype: A far larger clone is just one base off, so this is likely a read error. The chain employs TRBV11-2 and TRBJ2-7, with D possibly matching TRBD2 (5 bases). Per germline, CDR1 SGHAT and CDR2 FQNNGV. The CDR3 covers 18 residues. CDR3: CAWRPTPLSRARSCEQYF. As DNA, the CDR3 is TGTGCCTGGAGACCAACCCCTCTTTCGCGGGCACGCTCCTGCGAGCAGTACTTC.

This clonotype was detected ten times or more. J is TRBJ1-5 and V is TRBV10-2, with a weak D call TRBD1 (5 bases). The length of the CDR3 is 14 residues. The ends were cut back, 6 bases at V and 0 bases at J, with 9 bases in the middle. Looked up from germline, CDR1 is WSHSY and CDR2 is SAAADI. CDR3: CASRTARSNQPQHF. CDR3 bases: TGCGCCAGCAGGACAGCTCGTAGCAATCAGCCCCAGCATTTT.

This clonotype was counted between two and nine times. A much larger clone sits a single nucleotide away, making a read error possible. The chain links TRBV7-2 to TRBJ2-2, with D perhaps TRBD1 (6 bases). The CDR3 contains 15 residues. Per germline, CDR1 SGHTA and CDR2 FQGNSA. Trimming removed 5 bases at V and 4 bases at J, with 14 bases between. In DNA form, the CDR3 reads TGTGCCAGCAGCCCGGACAGTTCGAGCACCGGGGAGCTGTTTTTT. Encoded protein: CASSPDSSSTGELFF.

This clonotype was found many times. CDR3 sequence: CASSLRGLLSYEQYF. The DNA of the CDR3 is TGTGCCAGCAGCTTAAGGGGGCTCCTCTCCTACGAGCAGTACTTC. The V gene is TRBV7-4, the J gene TRBJ2-7, with 7 bases that match TRBD1. Germline V gene sequence: CDR1 SGHVT, CDR2 SQSDAQ. The CDR3 is made up of 15 amino acids. The junction had 4 bases not matched to a gene; V was cut back by 2 bases and J by 0 bases.

In its sample, this clonotype was seen many times. The chain carries TRBV20-1 and TRBJ1-2; 8 bases map to TRBD1. This CDR3 region has 14 residues. V shed 6 bases, J shed 0 bases, and the junction held 6 bases outside the gene matches. CDR1 is DFQATT, CDR2 SNEGSKA, per germline (reference sequence). DNA of the CDR3: TGCAGTGCGGATACAGGGGGAACTAACTATGGCTACACCTTC. It translates to CSADTGGTNYGYTF.

This clonotype was seen ten or more times. This chain's CDR3 is CASSQGGQGGSYNEQFF. The CDR3 nucleotides read TGTGCCAGCAGCCAAGGGGGACAGGGGGGGTCCTACAATGAGCAGTTCTTC. The chain joins TRBV28 to TRBJ2-1; 11 bases match TRBD1. The V segment lost 6 bases and the J segment 1 base; nucleotides outside the gene matches: 8. The CDR3 runs 17 residues. In germline, CDR1 is MDHEN, CDR2 SYDVKM.

This clonotype was seen many times. The rearrangement links TRBV30 to TRBJ1-2, with D unclear. Germline loops: CDR1 GTSNPN, CDR2 SVGIG (reference sequence). V shed 2 bases and J shed 2 bases, with 6 bases lying between them. The CDR3 totals 12 residues. The CDR3 protein is CAWSLGNYGYTF. Written as DNA, the CDR3 is TGTGCCTGGAGTCTGGGAAACTATGGCTACACCTTC.

The genes are TRBV11-2 and TRBJ2-1, with 14 bases aligning to TRBD2. V was clipped by 4 bases and J by 0 bases; unmatched bases: 14. CDR1 and CDR2 (germline): SGHAT, FQNNGV. This CDR3 spans 21 amino acids. Here the CDR3 DNA reads TGTGCCAGCAGCTCCGGGGAGGGACTAGCGGGAGCTCGGGGCTCCTACAATGAGCAGTTCTTC. Translated: CASSSGEGLAGARGSYNEQFF.

This clonotype has at least ten counts. This chain joins TRBV6-5 and TRBJ1-1; a weak D match, TRBD1 (5 bases). CDR1 and CDR2 (germline): MNHEY, SVGAGI. This CDR3 contains 13 residues. V shed 3 bases and J shed 4 bases, with 9 bases lying between them. CDR3 coding DNA: TGTGCCAGCAGTTATCGACAGTCCACTGAAGCTTTCTTT. It translates to CASSYRQSTEAFF.

There are many counts of this clonotype. The chain uses TRBV19 and TRBJ1-1; 7 bases match TRBD1. Trimming took 7 bases from V and 5 from J; bases not matched to a gene: 10. CDR3 length: 14 residues. Germline V gives CDR1 LNHDA, CDR2 SQIVND (reference sequence). The CDR3 sequence: CASKVEGAGTEAFF. The CDR3 DNA reads as TGTGCCAGTAAGGTCGAGGGGGCTGGAACTGAAGCTTTCTTT.

The sample holds many counts of this clonotype. The chain couples TRBV20-1 to TRBJ2-5; TRBD2 might be the D (6 bases). The V gene lost 0 bases and the J gene lost 4 bases, with 9 bases spanning the gap. Per germline, CDR1 DFQATT and CDR2 SNEGSKA (reference sequence). This CDR3 contains 13 residues. The CDR3 nucleotides are TGCAGTGCTAGAGATGGGGGAGGAGAGACCCAGTACTTC. The encoded protein is CSARDGGGETQYF.

This clonotype was seen ten or more times. The chain combines TRBV10-2 with TRBJ2-3, with D hard to call. Germline loops: CDR1 WSHSY, CDR2 SAAADI. CDR3 size: 14 residues. Trimming cost V 6 bases and J 0 bases, with 10 bases left between them. CDR3 DNA: TGCGCCAGCAGGGACGACGCTAGCACAGATACGCAGTATTTT. Protein: CASRDDASTDTQYF.

This clonotype has at least ten counts. The rearrangement links TRBV5-1 to TRBJ1-2, with a possible D match to TRBD1 (6 bases). Looked up from germline, CDR1 is SGHRS and CDR2 is YFSETQ. Between the trimmed V and J ends, which lost 2 bases and 8 bases, there was a span of 13 bases. The CDR3 loop spans 13 amino acids. CDR3 region: CASSLTRQDGYTF. CDR3 nucleotides: TGCGCCAGCAGCTTAACGCGACAGGACGGCTACACCTTC.

This clonotype was found many times. The V gene is TRBV18, the J gene TRBJ2-7, with a possible D match to TRBD1 (6 bases). V lost 8 bases and J lost 1, with 15 bases in between. CDR1 is KGHSH, CDR2 LQKENI, per germline. The CDR3 runs 14 residues. The DNA for the CDR3 is TGTGCCAGCAGTCCACCGGGACAATCCTACGAGCAGTACTTC. Translated: CASSPPGQSYEQYF.

This clonotype was recorded many times. CDR3: CASSPGPNNEQFF. CDR3 sequence (DNA): TGTGCCAGCAGCCCAGGACCCAACAATGAGCAGTTCTTC. The chain employs TRBV7-2 and TRBJ2-1; D is ambiguous. Germline assignment: CDR1 SGHTA and CDR2 FQGNSA. The CDR3 is made up of 13 amino acids. Trimming removed 5 bases from V and 5 bases from J, with 10 bases in between.

This clonotype has only one observation. The likely explanation is a read error, given a far larger clone one base away. V is TRBV6-1 and J is TRBJ2-4, with TRBD2 matching over 7 bases. CDR1 is MNHNS and CDR2 is SASEGT in the germline V gene. The CDR3 has 16 amino acids. Trimming took 7 bases from V and 13 from J; bases not matched to a gene: 22. The CDR3 loop is CASKREGLYSYNEQYF. For the CDR3, the DNA is TGTGCCAGCAAAAGGGAGGGGTTGTACTCCTACAATGAGCAGTACTTC.

Comments on this clonotype: A clone one base away is much larger, so this may be a read error. CDR3 region: CAWEYGGTDTQYF. CDR3 coding DNA: TGTGCCTGGGAATACGGAGGCACAGATACGCAGTATTTT. The chain has TRBV30 and TRBJ2-3; D call uncertain. The CDR3 spans 13 residues. The germline gives CDR1 GTSNPN, CDR2 SVGIG (reference sequence). The V end was cut by 5 bases, the J end by 1 base, with 10 bases between.

The chain combines TRBV7-3 with TRBJ1-1; D is perhaps TRBD1 (5 bases). This CDR3 spans 14 amino acids. Germline-derived CDR1 and CDR2 are SGHTA and FQGTGA. V lost 5 bases and J 1 base, leaving 11 bases between the germline ends. The DNA for the CDR3 is TGTGCCAGCAGCGAGGGGAGTTGGAACACTGAAGCTTTCTTT. It encodes CASSEGSWNTEAFF.

The sample holds many counts of this clonotype. The chain recombines TRBV12-3 or TRBV12-4 with TRBJ2-6; 11 nucleotides line up with TRBD1. V was clipped by 4 bases and J by 0 bases; unmatched bases: 14. The CDR3 sequence is 21 residues long. The DNA of the CDR3 is TGTGCCAGCAGTTCTTACCGTAGGGGGGGACAGGGGGTCTCTGGGGCCAACGTCCTGACTTTC. It specifies CASSSYRRGGQGVSGANVLTF.

In this sample, this clonotype turned up many times. The rearrangement uses TRBV6-2 or TRBV6-3 and TRBJ2-1; 7 positions match TRBD1. V gave up 8 bases and J gave up 6 bases; unmatched junction bases: 7. The germline gives CDR1 MNHEY, CDR2 SVGEGT. This CDR3 region has 13 residues. CDR3 in DNA: TGTGCCAGCTCACAGGGGATGAGCAATGAGCAGTTCTTC. This sequence encodes CASSQGMSNEQFF.

The chain recombines TRBV19 with TRBJ2-2; TRBD2 might be the D (5 bases). The CDR3 length is 13 residues. From germline, CDR1 is LNHDA and CDR2 SQIVND (reference sequence). Trimming pared 5 bases from V and 7 bases from J, leaving 11 bases between. Here the CDR3 DNA reads TGTGCCAGTAGTTGGCGAGCGGACGGGGAGCTGTTTTTT. Its translation: CASSWRADGELFF. Drawing the rest from reference TRBV19 and TRBJ2-2, the complete variable domain is DGGITQSPKYLFRKEGQNVTLSCEQNLNHDAMYWYRQDPGQGLRLIYYSQIVNDFQKGDIAEGYSVSREKKESFPLTVTSAQKNPTAFYLCASSWRADGELFFGEGSRLTVL.

This clonotype was seen repeatedly, ten times or more. V gene TRBV6-1 combines with J gene TRBJ2-7; D is perhaps TRBD1 (5 bases). This CDR3 spans 13 amino acids. Germline lookup yields CDR1 MNHNS and CDR2 SASEGT. V was shortened by 1 base and J by 4 bases, with 8 bases between the two germline ends. The CDR3 coding sequence is TGTGCCAGCAGTGAAGGGACACAGTACGAGCAGTACTTC. Translated, it gives CASSEGTQYEQYF.

This clonotype was found a few times. The chain uses TRBV19 and TRBJ2-7, with 9 bases fitting TRBD1. Germline V gene lookup returns CDR1 LNHDA and CDR2 SQIVND (reference sequence). Losses at the gene ends were 6 bases for V and 6 bases for J; bases not matched to a gene: 12. This CDR3 has 15 amino acids. The CDR3 spells CASSRPGQGRVEQYF. In DNA, the CDR3 is TGTGCCAGTAGCAGGCCGGGACAGGGACGGGTCGAGCAGTACTTC. The full variable domain, in which reference TRBV19 and TRBJ2-7 provide the parts outside the CDR3, is DGGITQSPKYLFRKEGQNVTLSCEQNLNHDAMYWYRQDPGQGLRLIYYSQIVNDFQKGDIAEGYSVSREKKESFPLTVTSAQKNPTAFYLCASSRPGQGRVEQYFGPGTRLTVT.